Listed below are T cell receptor beta chains from one sample, sequenced in a study of CD8 T cells in Susac syndrome. MiXCR, applied by TCRdb to the immunoSEQ multiplex PCR reads, yields one record per CDR3 protein. The table includes some 300,000 distinct CDR3 sequences, 70% to 90% detected once. The sequenced material came from CD8+ T cells from PBMCs. Source of these receptors: a human donor with multiple sclerosis. Each CDR3 is given with its conserved first and last residue.

cdr3_aa	j_call	v_call	cdr3_length
CASVWGPGEANEQFF	TRBJ2-1	TRBV2	15
CASSLGGGRKNIQYF	TRBJ2-4	TRBV7-8	15
CSARVSGGNQPQHF	TRBJ1-5	TRBV20-1	14
CASSLWTGADQPQHF	TRBJ1-5	TRBV6-5	15
CASSYTEAHEQFF	TRBJ2-1	TRBV6-5	13
CSVDQIHTPRNTEAFF	TRBJ1-1	TRBV29-1	16
CASSYRRQGGDEQFF	TRBJ2-1	TRBV28	15
CASTLSSAANEQFF	TRBJ2-1	TRBV27	14
CASSLGWGNEQFF	TRBJ2-1	TRBV4-3	13
CASSQESVSYEQYF	TRBJ2-7	TRBV4-3	14
CASSQDPSEYYEQYF	TRBJ2-7	TRBV4-3	15
CASSFSDGYEQYF	TRBJ2-7	TRBV6-2/TRBV6-3	13
CASSPTGSSTDTQYF	TRBJ2-3	TRBV28	15
CASSLDRLGQPQHF	TRBJ1-5	TRBV7-8	14
CASSLSRLAGVEQFF	TRBJ2-1	TRBV27	15
CASSDHTDSTGGPTDTQYF	TRBJ2-3	TRBV2	19
CASSSSPFGQDYGYTF	TRBJ1-2	TRBV28	16
CASSPLQAGGFGQYF	TRBJ2-7	TRBV12-3/TRBV12-4	15
CASSLSHRLVETQYF	TRBJ2-5	TRBV28	15
CASSLYRGGGLKNTEAFF	TRBJ1-1	TRBV28	18
CATEGLSTRAEAFF	TRBJ1-1	TRBV6-1	14
CASSGPVALGYGYTF	TRBJ1-2	TRBV9	15
CASSLYVAGGLNTGELFF	TRBJ2-2	TRBV27	18
CSAREAAGTYEQYF	TRBJ2-7	TRBV20-1	14
CASTRRSRNEQFF	TRBJ2-1	TRBV28	13
CASSQAASGRAGANVLTF	TRBJ2-6	TRBV4-3	18
CASSESQGAITGELFF	TRBJ2-2	TRBV6-1	16
CASGRQGSNEQFF	TRBJ2-1	TRBV6-5	13
CASSLEGNREKLFF	TRBJ1-4	TRBV5-8	14
CASSLQGTAYGYTF	TRBJ1-2	TRBV27	14
CASRPGTSRWTWAYNEQFF	TRBJ2-1	TRBV28	19
CASSDRGRRPGETQYF	TRBJ2-5	TRBV9	16
CASSLGWGAASTDTQYF	TRBJ2-3	TRBV7-6	17
CASSIDSMERSQPQHF	TRBJ1-5	TRBV19	16
CASSQDQGTGYYNEQFF	TRBJ2-1	TRBV4-3	17
CASSETGSGVGTEAFF	TRBJ1-1	TRBV28	16
CASSETRNTGELFF	TRBJ2-2	TRBV5-6	14
CSLSWAGDEAFF	TRBJ1-1	TRBV29-1	12
CASSLHGGGLATQETQYF	TRBJ2-5	TRBV12-3/TRBV12-4	18
CASSLPGAVYNEQFF	TRBJ2-1	TRBV4-2	15
CSGQESSDFTMKQFF	TRBJ2-1	TRBV20-1	15
CASSLRAGGSYEQYF	TRBJ2-7	TRBV28	15
CASSATSGSGETQYF	TRBJ2-5	TRBV6-5	15
CASSQAPTRVTQYF	TRBJ2-5	TRBV6-5	14
CASSQDFWGNTGELFF	TRBJ2-2	TRBV4-3	16
CASSYSSGRATEAFF	TRBJ1-1	TRBV6-2/TRBV6-3	15
CASSQERQGFGYEQYF	TRBJ2-7	TRBV4-3	16
CSAQRAGFSYEQYF	TRBJ2-7	TRBV20-1	14
CASSSTSGYTGELFF	TRBJ2-2	TRBV6-5	15
CSARVKGIDYGYTF	TRBJ1-2	TRBV20-1	14
CASSPTPDRVEAFF	TRBJ1-1	TRBV9	14
CASSIPPYRAEDWGTEAFF	TRBJ1-1	TRBV19	19